This T cell receptor beta chain was sequenced in a study of T cell repertoires in cytomegalovirus infection. Looking at the study overall: Shared public TCR beta signatures pointed to both CMV infection and a matching HLA type. Whole-study findings and limits: Dominating the ex vivo response were TCR beta clonotypes that were CMV-specific and HLA-C-restricted.

TCRdb redid the calling of the reads with MiXCR, one entry per CDR3 protein. This table holds 120,000 to 150,000 distinct CDR3 sequences, 5.5% to 7% found once. V was clipped by 5 bases and J by 3 bases, with 8 bases between them. Germline assignment: CDR1 GTSNPN and CDR2 SVGIG (reference sequence). This CDR3 spans 13 amino acids. This clonotype was observed at least ten times. Its antigen remains unknown. The chain uses TRBV30 and TRBJ1-6, with D unresolved. Material: PBMCs. The TCR sequence derives from a human donor in good health (CMV status not recorded). Some clones in this sample may be carry-over from other donors' samples. The CDR3 here is CAWDRGYNSPLHF. The DNA of the CDR3 is TGTGCCTGGGACCGGGGCTATAATTCACCCCTCCACTTT.